A single sample is the source of the 32 T cell receptor beta chains below, sequenced in a study of OX40 agonist ivuxolimab in advanced cancers. TCRdb's copy holds only in-frame clones and misses some; the assay was immunoSEQ multiplex PCR. This table holds approximately 38,000 clones, 82% found once. The source material was CD4+ or CD8+ T cells sorted from blood, sampled in a trial of the OX40 agonist ivuxolimab. These receptors came from an adult with an advanced solid tumor such as melanoma, head and neck, liver or kidney cancer.

This clone came up a few times. The chain is built from TRBV9 and TRBJ1-5; tentatively, D is TRBD1 (5 bases). V lost 3 bases and J lost 2, with 12 bases in between. In germline, CDR1 is SGDLS, CDR2 YYNGEE. The CDR3 is made up of 15 amino acids. CDR3 DNA sequence: TGTGCCAGCAGCGGTCAGGGTTTGCGCAATCAGCCCCAGCATTTT. It yields the protein CASSGQGLRNQPQHF.

The CDR3 DNA follows: TGTGCCAGCAGAAGACAGGGAGGTTCTTACGAGCAGTACTTC. Translation gives CASRRQGGSYEQYF. V gene TRBV6-1 combines with J gene TRBJ2-7; D is perhaps TRBD1 (7 bases). The germline V gene has CDR1 MNHNS and CDR2 SASEGT. The V and J ends lost 6 bases and 4 bases respectively, with 16 bases between them. The CDR3 totals 14 residues.

The count of this clone is one. The chain joins TRBV14 to TRBJ2-4; possibly TRBD2 for D (5 bases). CDR3 size: 14 residues. V was clipped by 5 bases and J by 7 bases, with 15 bases between them. Germline loops: CDR1 SGHDN, CDR2 FVKESK. CDR3 bases: TGTGCCAGCAGCTCCGCTTTACGGAGGAACATTCAGTACTTC. It translates to CASSSALRRNIQYF.

V usage is TRBV10-2 and J usage is TRBJ2-2, with D unclear. Germline CDR1 WSHSY, CDR2 SAAADI. With 7 bases removed from V and 1 base from J, the gap between germline ends came to 4 bases. CDR3 length: 12 amino acids. The CDR3 spells CASTVNTGELFF. As DNA, the CDR3 is TGCGCCAGCACCGTGAACACCGGGGAGCTGTTTTTT.

This chain joins TRBV6-5 and TRBJ2-4; tentative D call: TRBD2 (6 bases). Trimming took 5 bases from V and 9 from J, leaving 17 bases between them. Germline CDR1 is MNHEY and CDR2 is SVGAGI. This CDR3 spans 14 amino acids. CDR3 protein: CASSVNDGGSIQYF. The CDR3 bases are TGTGCCAGCAGTGTTAACGATGGGGGGAGCATTCAGTACTTC.

This chain uses TRBV7-9 with TRBJ2-7; D not resolved. V lost 4 bases and J 6 bases, leaving 16 bases between the germline ends. The length of the CDR3 is 14 residues. CDR1 SEHNR and CDR2 FQNEAQ come from the germline V gene (reference sequence). This CDR3 reads CASSSSDKDGEQYF. The CDR3 DNA reads TGTGCCAGCAGCTCCTCCGACAAGGACGGCGAGCAGTACTTC.

The chain uses TRBV19 and TRBJ1-2, with TRBD1 matching 9 bases. The CDR3 totals 12 residues. Germline CDR1 is LNHDA and CDR2 is SQIVND (reference sequence). Germline trimming cut 9 bases from V and 5 bases from J; bases unmatched to any gene: 4. The CDR3 protein is CASGQGSYGYTF. CDR3 coding DNA: TGTGCCAGCGGACAGGGGAGTTATGGCTACACCTTC.

The V gene is TRBV6-5, the J gene TRBJ1-5; perhaps TRBD1 as D (5 bases). The CDR3 runs to 14 residues. The V gene lost 6 bases and the J gene lost 4 bases, with 13 bases spanning the gap. The V gene's germline CDR1 is MNHEY and CDR2 SVGAGI. The CDR3 region is CASSKGLQNQPQHF. CDR3 nucleotide sequence: TGTGCCAGCAGCAAGGGACTGCAGAATCAGCCCCAGCATTTT.

V gene TRBV30 combines with J gene TRBJ1-6; D not certain. The V end was cut by 2 bases, the J end by 5 bases, with 7 bases between. This CDR3 has 13 amino acids. The germline gives CDR1 GTSNPN, CDR2 SVGIG (reference sequence). CDR3 protein: CAWSQMNNSPLHF. CDR3 DNA: TGTGCCTGGAGTCAGATGAATAATTCACCCCTCCACTTT.

The chain combines TRBV4-2 with TRBJ2-3; D may be TRBD2 (5 bases). CDR1 and CDR2 (germline): LGHNA, YNFKEQ. The V and J ends lost 2 bases and 2 bases respectively, with 20 bases between them. The CDR3 consists of 18 residues. CDR3 nucleotides: TGTGCCAGCAGCCAATCCACCCGGGGAGCGGCCTACACAGATACGCAGTATTTT. This translates into CASSQSTRGAAYTDTQYF.

The chain combines TRBV18 with TRBJ2-5, with D uncertain. There are 14 residues in the CDR3. CDR1 and CDR2 (germline): KGHSH, LQKENI. Trimming left V 0 bases short and J 4 bases short, with 9 bases between. CDR3 DNA: TGTGCCAGCTCACCACCGAACAGTGTAGAGACCCAGTACTTC. It specifies CASSPPNSVETQYF.

The chain recombines TRBV28 with TRBJ2-4, with D possibly being TRBD1 (6 bases). V gave up 5 bases and J gave up 13 bases, with 15 bases separating them. Germline V gives CDR1 MDHEN, CDR2 SYDVKM. This CDR3 contains 12 residues. DNA of the CDR3: TGTGCCAGCAGTCAACAGGGTTCGAGGCAGTACTTC. Translation: CASSQQGSRQYF.

There are a few counts of this clone. The sample carries other DNA sequences with the same CDR3. The chain uses TRBV4-2 and TRBJ2-3, with 13 nucleotides matching TRBD2. This CDR3 region has 19 residues. V gave up 1 base and J gave up 3 bases; unmatched junction bases: 10. Per the germline V gene, CDR1 is LGHNA and CDR2 is YNFKEQ. CDR3 sequence (DNA): TGTGCCAGCAGCCAAGGAGGACTAGCGGGGGTTCTAGGGACAGATACGCAGTATTTT. It specifies CASSQGGLAGVLGTDTQYF.

The chain is built from TRBV6-5 and TRBJ1-2; 7 nucleotides line up with TRBD1. This CDR3 spans 14 amino acids. Germline V gene sequence: CDR1 MNHEY, CDR2 SVGAGI. J gave up 2 bases and V 3 bases, and 3 bases lay outside the gene matches. CDR3: CASSYTTGNYGYTF. The CDR3 region has the DNA TGTGCCAGCAGTTATACGACAGGGAACTATGGCTACACCTTC.

This chain uses TRBV7-9 with TRBJ1-2; no clear D gene. Germline values: CDR1 SEHNR, CDR2 FQNEAQ (reference sequence). The germline V and J ends were trimmed by 0 bases and 4 bases, with 15 bases remaining between them. The CDR3 is 16 residues long. CDR3 sequence (DNA): TGTGCCAGCAGCTTAGCAGGGTCACCGGCGCGCTATGGCTACACCTTC. Protein: CASSLAGSPARYGYTF.

This clone occurred a few times. V is TRBV4-1 and J is TRBJ2-2; perhaps TRBD2 as D (6 bases). Trimming cost V 1 base and J 8 bases, with 23 bases left between them. The V gene's germline CDR1 is MGHRA and CDR2 YSYEKL. CDR3 length equals 18 residues. The CDR3 spells CASSQVGGRKPFRGELFF. The DNA for the CDR3 is TGCGCCAGCAGCCAAGTGGGGGGTAGAAAACCTTTCAGGGGGGAGCTGTTTTTT.

V and J are TRBV6-5 and TRBJ1-3, with D hard to call. This CDR3 has 16 amino acids. The V gene lost 4 bases and the J gene lost 4 bases, with 17 bases spanning the gap. Germline loops: CDR1 MNHEY, CDR2 SVGAGI. The CDR3 nucleotides are TGTGCCAGCAGTTCCTCCCGGGTCAGCGGAGGAAACACCATATATTTT. This encodes CASSSSRVSGGNTIYF.

The chain uses TRBV6-1 and TRBJ2-5; tentatively, D is TRBD2 (5 bases). The CDR3 is 11 residues long. Looked up from germline, CDR1 is MNHNS and CDR2 is SASEGT. The germline V and J ends were trimmed by 3 bases and 11 bases, with 10 bases remaining between them. DNA for the CDR3: TGTGCCAGCAGTGAGTTGGGAGTTCAGTACTTC. It is translated as CASSELGVQYF.

The chain is built from TRBV5-1 and TRBJ2-5, with D possibly matching TRBD1 (5 bases). CDR3 size: 13 residues. Trimming stripped 2 bases from V and 4 bases from J, with 9 bases between. From germline, CDR1 is SGHRS and CDR2 YFSETQ. The CDR3 sequence is CASSFEGAETQYF. CDR3 nucleotide sequence: TGCGCCAGCAGCTTTGAAGGGGCAGAGACCCAGTACTTC.

The chain is built from TRBV5-1 and TRBJ1-1; no clear D. Germline V CDR1 and CDR2: SGHRS, YFSETQ. This CDR3 has 14 residues. V was trimmed by 2 bases and J by 0 bases, leaving 8 bases between them. The CDR3, as DNA: TGCGCCAGCAGCTTTGACCAGATGAACACTGAAGCTTTCTTT. It is translated as CASSFDQMNTEAFF.

The rearrangement uses TRBV19 and TRBJ2-3, with D unclear. Germline lookup yields CDR1 LNHDA and CDR2 SQIVND (reference sequence). This CDR3 is 15 amino acids long. V lost 5 bases and J lost 1, with 13 bases in between. In nucleotides, the CDR3 is TGTGCCAGTAGTCTCTCTTCTCTCGGCACAGATACGCAGTATTTT. It is translated as CASSLSSLGTDTQYF. The complete variable domain, with remaining parts taken from reference TRBV19 and TRBJ2-3, reads DGGITQSPKYLFRKEGQNVTLSCEQNLNHDAMYWYRQDPGQGLRLIYYSQIVNDFQKGDIAEGYSVSREKKESFPLTVTSAQKNPTAFYLCASSLSSLGTDTQYFGPGTRLTVL.

The J gene is TRBJ2-5, the V gene TRBV5-4; TRBD2 might be the D (6 bases). The length of the CDR3 is 14 residues. With 1 base removed from V and 2 bases from J, the gap between germline ends came to 9 bases. Germline V CDR1 and CDR2: SGHNT, YYREEE (reference sequence). CDR3: CASSLSGRQETQYF. In nucleotides, the CDR3 is TGTGCCAGCAGCTTGTCAGGGAGGCAAGAGACCCAGTACTTC.

In its sample, this clone was seen a few times. The CDR3 protein is CATGGAASGELFF. In DNA form, the CDR3 reads TGTGCCACCGGGGGGGCCGCGTCCGGGGAGCTGTTTTTT. This sequence joins TRBV6-1 and TRBJ2-2, with 8 bases matching TRBD2. This CDR3 has 13 amino acids. Germline CDR1 and CDR2: MNHNS and SASEGT. V lost 10 bases and J lost 6; bases outside the gene matches: 7.

The chain employs TRBV5-6 and TRBJ2-5; tentatively, D is TRBD1 or TRBD2 (5 bases each). The CDR3 is 12 residues long. V was pared by 1 base and J by 14 bases, with 15 bases between. Per the germline V gene, CDR1 is SGHDT and CDR2 is YYEEEE. CDR3 region: CASSLKGTRLYF. In nucleotides, the CDR3 is TGTGCCAGCAGCTTGAAAGGGACCCGATTATACTTC.

As concerns this clone: Within the sample, other DNA sequences also encode this same CDR3. The chain recombines TRBV21-1 with TRBJ1-3; the table's TRBD1 call for D was not verified on the DNA. TRBV21-1 is described as a pseudogene. The CDR3 is 17 residues long. In nucleotides, the CDR3 is TGTGCCAGCAGCAAAGAGGCCAGGGCTAGCTCTGGAAACACCATATATTTT. Amino acids: CASSKEARASSGNTIYF.

V usage is TRBV30 and J usage is TRBJ1-3; possibly TRBD1 for D (5 bases). The CDR3 sequence is 14 residues long. V was trimmed by 0 bases and J by 8 bases, leaving 14 bases between them. The germline CDR1 and CDR2 sequences are GTSNPN and SVGIG (reference sequence). DNA for the CDR3: TGTGCCTGGAGTGTCCAGGGCGGGAGGGACACCATATATTTT. Its translation is CAWSVQGGRDTIYF.

This chain connects TRBV9 to TRBJ2-2, with TRBD1 matching over 7 bases. With V trimmed by 0 bases and J by 6 bases, 5 bases remained unmatched. Germline V gene data show CDR1 as SGDLS and CDR2 as YYNGEE. CDR3 length equals 15 residues. Here the CDR3 DNA reads TGTGCCAGCAGCGTAGAGCCAGGGGGATCCGGGGAGCTGTTTTTT. It translates to CASSVEPGGSGELFF. The variable domain in full, completed from reference TRBV9 and TRBJ2-2, reads DSGVTQTPKHLITATGQRVTLRCSPRSGDLSVYWYQQSLDQGLQFLIQYYNGEERAKGNILERFSAQQFPDLHSELNLSSLELGDSALYFCASSVEPGGSGELFFGEGSRLTVL.

This sequence joins TRBV9 and TRBJ2-1; TRBD2 agrees at 14 bases. The ends lost 4 bases at V and 10 bases at J; junction bases unmatched: 10. Germline lookup yields CDR1 SGDLS and CDR2 YYNGEE. This CDR3 region has 16 residues. The CDR3 DNA reads TGTGCCAGCAGCCCCAGTGGGACTAGCGGGGGCAGGGAGCAGTTCTTC. It is translated as CASSPSGTSGGREQFF.

The chain recombines TRBV7-2 with TRBJ1-4; a weak D match, TRBD1 (5 bases). Germline V lookup: CDR1 SGHTA, CDR2 FQGNSA. The V gene lost 5 bases and the J gene lost 3 bases, with 19 bases spanning the gap. This CDR3 region has 17 residues. CDR3 coding DNA: TGTGCCAGCAGCCCAACCGGGGGAGGGAGGGCTAATGAAAAACTGTTTTTT. It translates to CASSPTGGGRANEKLFF.

The rearrangement links TRBV27 to TRBJ1-1, with D perhaps matching TRBD1 (6 bases). There are 15 residues in the CDR3. Germline assignment: CDR1 MNHEY and CDR2 SMNVEV (reference sequence). Trimming pared 3 bases from V and 0 bases from J, leaving 11 bases between. The CDR3 DNA follows: TGTGCCAGCAGTTTGACAGGATCCATGAACACTGAAGCTTTCTTT. Amino acids: CASSLTGSMNTEAFF.

This clone has just a few counts. The chain uses TRBV4-2 and TRBJ2-7; possibly TRBD2 for D (5 bases). There are 14 residues in the CDR3. Trimming pared 0 bases from V and 5 bases from J, leaving 11 bases between. The germline V gene encodes CDR1 LGHNA and CDR2 YNFKEQ. CDR3 DNA: TGTGCCAGCAGCCAAGAGACTGGGCGGGACGAGCAGTACTTC. This codes for CASSQETGRDEQYF.

The chain uses TRBV10-3 and TRBJ2-7; D remains ambiguous. V lost 6 bases to trimming and J lost 1 base, with 10 bases between them. The CDR3 is made up of 13 amino acids. CDR1 ENHRY and CDR2 SYGVKD come from the germline V gene. CDR3 nucleotide sequence: TGTGCCATCAGAGGACGGCTGTCCTACGAGCAGTACTTC. It yields the protein CAIRGRLSYEQYF.